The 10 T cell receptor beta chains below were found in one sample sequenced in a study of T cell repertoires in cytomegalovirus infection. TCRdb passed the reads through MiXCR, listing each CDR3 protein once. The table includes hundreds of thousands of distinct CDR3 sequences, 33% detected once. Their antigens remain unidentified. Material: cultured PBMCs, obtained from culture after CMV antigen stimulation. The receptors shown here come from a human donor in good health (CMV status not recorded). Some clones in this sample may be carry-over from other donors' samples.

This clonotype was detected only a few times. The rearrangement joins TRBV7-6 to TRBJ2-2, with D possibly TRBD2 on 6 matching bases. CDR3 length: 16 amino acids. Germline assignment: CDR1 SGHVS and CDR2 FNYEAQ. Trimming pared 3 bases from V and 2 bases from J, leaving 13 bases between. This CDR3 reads CASSFRLAPNTGELFF. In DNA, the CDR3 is TGTGCCAGCAGCTTCAGGCTAGCGCCAAACACCGGGGAGCTGTTTTTT.

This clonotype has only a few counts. CDR3 nucleotides: TGTGCCAGCTCAAGTCCAAAAACTCCAAGCTCCTACAATGAGCAGTTCTTC. It specifies CASSSPKTPSSYNEQFF. The chain combines TRBV6-6 with TRBJ2-1; D unclear. The V and J ends lost 8 bases and 0 bases respectively, with 20 bases between them. Germline V gene sequence: CDR1 MNHNY, CDR2 SVGAGI (reference sequence). The CDR3 loop spans 17 amino acids.

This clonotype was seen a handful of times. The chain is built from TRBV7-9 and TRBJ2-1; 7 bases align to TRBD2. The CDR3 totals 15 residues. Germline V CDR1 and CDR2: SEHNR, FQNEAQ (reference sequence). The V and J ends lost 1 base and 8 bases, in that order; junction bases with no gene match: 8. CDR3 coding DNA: TGTGCCAGCAGCTTAGTCGGGGCGGGAGAATATGAGCAGTTCTTC. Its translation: CASSLVGAGEYEQFF.

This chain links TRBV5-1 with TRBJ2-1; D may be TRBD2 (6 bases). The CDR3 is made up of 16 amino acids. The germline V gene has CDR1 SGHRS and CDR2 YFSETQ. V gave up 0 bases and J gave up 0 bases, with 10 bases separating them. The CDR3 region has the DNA TGCGCCAGCAGCTTGGGCGGGGAGAGCTCCTACAATGAGCAGTTCTTC. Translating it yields CASSLGGESSYNEQFF.

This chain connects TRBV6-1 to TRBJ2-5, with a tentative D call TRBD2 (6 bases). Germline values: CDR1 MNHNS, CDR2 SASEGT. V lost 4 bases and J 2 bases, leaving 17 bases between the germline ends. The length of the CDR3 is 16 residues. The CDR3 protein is CASSGAGRVFQETQYF. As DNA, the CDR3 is TGTGCCAGCAGTGGGGCGGGAAGGGTTTTTCAAGAGACCCAGTACTTC.

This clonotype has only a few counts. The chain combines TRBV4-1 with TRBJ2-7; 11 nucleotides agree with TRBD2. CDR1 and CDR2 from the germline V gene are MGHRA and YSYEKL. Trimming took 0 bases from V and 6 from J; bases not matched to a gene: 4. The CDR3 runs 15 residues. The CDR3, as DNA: TGCGCCAGCAGCCAAGATGGGCTAGCGGGAGGCGAGCAGTACTTC. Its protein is CASSQDGLAGGEQYF.

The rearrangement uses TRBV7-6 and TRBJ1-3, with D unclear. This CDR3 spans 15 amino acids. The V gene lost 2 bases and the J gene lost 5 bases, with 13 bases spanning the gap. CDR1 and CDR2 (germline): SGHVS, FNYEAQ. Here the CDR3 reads CASSLFLSDRNTIYF. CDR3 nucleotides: TGTGCCAGCAGCTTATTCTTGTCTGATAGAAACACCATATATTTT.

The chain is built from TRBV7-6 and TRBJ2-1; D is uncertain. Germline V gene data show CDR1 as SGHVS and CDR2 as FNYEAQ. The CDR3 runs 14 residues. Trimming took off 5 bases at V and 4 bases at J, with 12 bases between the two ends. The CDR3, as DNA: TGTGCCAGCAGCGCCCCCGTGGGGTACAATGAGCAGTTCTTC. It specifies CASSAPVGYNEQFF.

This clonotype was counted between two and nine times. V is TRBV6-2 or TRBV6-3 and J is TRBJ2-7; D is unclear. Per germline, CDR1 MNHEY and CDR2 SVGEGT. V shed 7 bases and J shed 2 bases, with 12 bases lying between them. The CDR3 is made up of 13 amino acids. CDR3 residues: CASKRTTTYEQYF. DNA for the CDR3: TGTGCCAGCAAACGGACCACTACCTACGAGCAGTACTTC.

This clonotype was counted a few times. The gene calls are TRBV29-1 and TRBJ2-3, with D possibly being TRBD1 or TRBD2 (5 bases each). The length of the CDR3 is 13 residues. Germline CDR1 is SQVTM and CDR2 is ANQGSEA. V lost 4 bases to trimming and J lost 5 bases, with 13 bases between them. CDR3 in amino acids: CSVGGVGGDTQYF. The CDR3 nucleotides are TGCAGCGTTGGAGGGGTTGGGGGAGATACGCAGTATTTT.